A selection of T cell receptor beta chains follows, all from one sample in a study of vaccination and CD4 T cells after COVID-19. TCRdb reprocessed the PCR reads with MiXCR, giving one entry per CDR3 protein. The table has about 18,000 distinct CDR3 sequences, 58% seen once. Their antigens remain unidentified. Source: CD4+ T cells from blood, cultured in vitro, taken before SARS-CoV-2 vaccination. The receptors were sampled from a human donor who had recovered from COVID-19. Both conserved end residues are part of each CDR3. The D gene is left open where the match is weak. Size is stated for part of the rows, as once, few or many counts, or as a class when the clone is expanded.

>TRBV2|16|NA|NA|TRBJ1-2
TGTGCCAGCAGTCTGCTAGGGGGGGGCGTCTCCTATGGCTACACCTTC
CASSLLGGGVSYGYTF
>TRBV30|13|few|NA|TRBJ1-1
TGTGCCTGGAGTAGCCAGTTTGACACTGAAGCTTTCTTT
CAWSSQFDTEAFF
>TRBV2|14|NA|TRBD2|TRBJ2-1
TGTGCCAGCAGTCTGGGGACTAGTGTGTATGAGCAGTTCTTC
CASSLGTSVYEQFF
>TRBV10-1|13|few|NA|TRBJ2-7
TGCGCCAGGGTCAGGGGGGAGACCTACGAGCAGTACTTC
CARVRGETYEQYF
>TRBV20-1|19|NA|TRBD2|TRBJ2-5
TGCAGTGCTAGCTCTTCTCCGGGACTAGCGGGAGTAAGGGGAGAGACCCAGTACTTC
CSASSSPGLAGVRGETQYF
>TRBV27|18|NA|NA|TRBJ2-1
TGTGCCAGCAGTTCCATATCGGGCGTTGGCTTCTCCTACAATGAGCAGTTCTTC
CASSSISGVGFSYNEQFF
>TRBV5-4|13|NA|NA|TRBJ2-3
TGTGCCAGCAGCACCGGTCCAGGAGATACGCAGTATTTT
CASSTGPGDTQYF
>TRBV2|15|NA|TRBD1|TRBJ1-2
TGTGCCAGCCTAGGACGACGGACAGGGGACTATGGCTACACCTTC
CASLGRRTGDYGYTF
>TRBV10-3|13|NA|NA|TRBJ2-7
TGTGCCATCATGGACTACAGTACCTACGAGCAGTACTTC
CAIMDYSTYEQYF
>TRBV20-1|14|NA|NA|TRBJ1-6
TGCAGTGGGCAGGCAAGCTCCTATAATTCACCCCTCCACTTT
CSGQASSYNSPLHF
>TRBV20-1|15|NA|NA|TRBJ2-3
TGCAGTGCTAGAGGTGTACGGCCGGTCACAGATACGCAGTATTTT
CSARGVRPVTDTQYF
>TRBV30|13|once|NA|TRBJ2-3
TGTGCCTGGGAACTAGGCCGCACAGATACGCAGTATTTT
CAWELGRTDTQYF
>TRBV28|14|NA|TRBD2|TRBJ2-7
TGTGCCAGCAGTCCCACCGGGACTAGTTACGAGCAGTACTTC
CASSPTGTSYEQYF
>TRBV10-3|11|NA|NA|TRBJ2-7
TGTGCCATCAGTGGTGTAGACGAGCAGTACTTC
CAISGVDEQYF
>TRBV7-2|15|NA|TRBD1|TRBJ2-3
TGTGCCAGCAGCTATTACCAGGGGGGCACAGATACGCAGTATTTT
CASSYYQGGTDTQYF
>TRBV6-1|15|few|NA|TRBJ2-5
TGTGCCAGCAGTAGAACAGCGATCTACCAAGAGACCCAGTACTTC
CASSRTAIYQETQYF
>TRBV27|15|few|NA|TRBJ1-2
TGTGCCAGCAGTTTGAAACAGGGTGGTAACTATGGCTACACCTTC
CASSLKQGGNYGYTF
>TRBV12-3/TRBV12-4|14|once|TRBD1|TRBJ2-1
TGTGCCAGCAGTTACGACAGGGCCTACAATGAGCAGTTCTTC
CASSYDRAYNEQFF
>TRBV28|14|NA|TRBD1|TRBJ1-2
TGTGCCAGCAGTACCCGACAGGGATTCTATGGCTACACCTTC
CASSTRQGFYGYTF
>TRBV2|14|few|NA|TRBJ1-1
TGTGCCAGCAGTGGTGGACTGCGGGGCACTGAAGCTTTCTTT
CASSGGLRGTEAFF
>TRBV2|14|few|NA|TRBJ2-3
TGTGCCAGCAGTACAACAGGGAGGGCAGATACGCAGTATTTT
CASSTTGRADTQYF
>TRBV20-1|14|NA|TRBD1|TRBJ1-2
TGCAGTGCCCTTCGACAGGGACTTCCTTATGGCTACACCTTC
CSALRQGLPYGYTF